This is a list of T cell receptor beta chains from one sample in a study of cytomegalovirus exposure and HLA in healthy donors. Method: immunoSEQ multiplex PCR; TCRdb's copy keeps in-frame clones and lacks some. The sample includes roughly 150,000 clones, about four fifths of them seen just once. The sample comprised PBMCs. The origin of the receptors is a male donor in good health and CMV-seropositive. CDR3s include the opening cysteine and the closing phenylalanine or tryptophan. Fields, in order: V gene, clone size, CDR3 length, D gene, J gene, CDR3 DNA, CDR3 protein. The D gene is left open where the match is weak. Clone size is stated in some rows and not others, as once, few, many or a class when expanded.

>TRBV30|-|18|-|TRBJ1-5
TGTGCCTGGAGTGTTTCGAGGTTGGGGCAGGGGAGCAATCAGCCCCAGCATTTT
CAWSVSRLGQGSNQPQHF
>TRBV5-1|-|15|TRBD1|TRBJ2-2
TGCGCCAGCAGAAGGACAGGGGGCTACACCGGGGAGCTGTTTTTT
CASRRTGGYTGELFF
>TRBV4-1|-|15|TRBD2|TRBJ2-1
TGCGCCAGCAGCCCTTTGCTAGCGGGAGGTATTGAGCAGTTCTTC
CASSPLLAGGIEQFF
>TRBV21-1|once|17|-|TRBJ1-2
TGTGCCAGCAGCAAAGGCGCACCTTCGACAGTTAACTATGGCTACACCTTC
CASSKGAPSTVNYGYTF
>TRBV30|-|13|TRBD1|TRBJ1-1
TGTGCCTGCCCGGGACAGAAGAACACTGAAGCTTTCTTT
CACPGQKNTEAFF
>TRBV19|-|12|TRBD2|TRBJ2-1
TGTGCCAGTAGGGGACTACTCAATGAGCAGTTCTTC
CASRGLLNEQFF
>TRBV7-2|-|16|-|TRBJ1-2
TGTGCCAGCAGCTTATTGTCGGCCGGGGGTAACTATGGCTACACCTTC
CASSLLSAGGNYGYTF
>TRBV5-1|-|17|TRBD2|TRBJ2-1
TGCGCCAGCAGCACGGGACTAGCCATCACTTCCTACAATGAGCAGTTCTTC
CASSTGLAITSYNEQFF
>TRBV4-1|few|16|-|TRBJ2-7
TGCGCCAGCAGCCAAGGGGCACTCCGGGACTCCTACGAGCAGTACTTC
CASSQGALRDSYEQYF
>TRBV7-2|few|14|TRBD2|TRBJ2-2
TGTGCCAGTATAGCGGGAGTGAACACCGGGGAGCTGTTTTTT
CASIAGVNTGELFF
>TRBV11-3|-|14|-|TRBJ2-5
TGTGCCAGCAGCTTAGCACGCTCAGGGGAGACCCAGTACTTC
CASSLARSGETQYF
>TRBV5-1|-|17|TRBD1|TRBJ1-1
TGCGCCAGCAGCTCCGGGACAGGGGTTCCCGGAGTGGCTGAAGCTTTCTTT
CASSSGTGVPGVAEAFF
>TRBV9|-|16|TRBD1|TRBJ1-2
TGTGCCAGCAGCGTAGCTTCGACGGGCAGGGGGCTTGGCTACACCTTC
CASSVASTGRGLGYTF
>TRBV21-1|-|12|-|TRBJ1-2
TGTCCCCGGGACAGGGGGAACTATGGCTACACCTTC
CPRDRGNYGYTF
>TRBV6-6|-|14|TRBD1|TRBJ1-2
TGTGCCAGCAGTCGGGGGACAGGGCACGGACGCTACACCTTC
CASSRGTGHGRYTF
>TRBV5-1|-|13|-|TRBJ2-1
TGCGCCAGCAGCTTGGGATCCGGGAATGAGCAGTTCTTC
CASSLGSGNEQFF
>TRBV4-1|-|18|TRBD2|TRBJ2-3
TGCGCCAGCAGCCCACTAGCGGGGGGGGCGGATAGCACAGATACGCAGTATTTT
CASSPLAGGADSTDTQYF
>TRBV5-6|-|15|-|TRBJ2-7
TGTGCCAGCAGCCCGCGGAGGGAGGAATCCTACGAGCAGTACTTC
CASSPRREESYEQYF
>TRBV5-8|once|15|-|TRBJ1-1
TGTGCCAGCAGCTTTCCGGGACATCAAAACACTGAAGCTTTCTTT
CASSFPGHQNTEAFF
>TRBV27|-|15|TRBD1|TRBJ2-3
TGTGCCAGCCGACCACGGACAGGGCGCACAGATACGCAGTATTTT
CASRPRTGRTDTQYF
>TRBV7-9|-|16|TRBD1|TRBJ2-3
TGTGCCAGCAGCCCCCGCCGGGACAGGAACACAGATACGCAGTATTTT
CASSPRRDRNTDTQYF
>TRBV11-2|-|11|-|TRBJ2-7
TGTGCCAGCAGCCCCGGGGGAGGATTTTACTTC
CASSPGGGFYF
>TRBV30|-|15|-|TRBJ2-7
TGTGCCTGGAGTGTTACGGGCGCAGGGGCCTACGAGCAGTACTTC
CAWSVTGAGAYEQYF
>TRBV30|-|13|TRBD2|TRBJ2-7
TGTGCCTGGCAGGGACTCGGGGGGTACGAGCAGTACTTC
CAWQGLGGYEQYF
>TRBV7-8|-|15|TRBD1|TRBJ1-2
TGTGCCAGCAGCTTAGCCAGGGGGCGCTTCCAAGGCTACACCTTC
CASSLARGRFQGYTF
>TRBV7-2|once|15|TRBD2|TRBJ2-3
TGTGCCAGCAGGAAGACTAGCGGGATCACAGATACGCAGTATTTT
CASRKTSGITDTQYF
>TRBV11-2|-|16|TRBD1|TRBJ1-3
TGTGCCAGCAGCCGAGGGACAGTCGAGTCTGGAAACACCATATATTTT
CASSRGTVESGNTIYF
>TRBV27|few|19|TRBD2|TRBJ2-1
TGTGCCAGCAGCCACCTCGGACTAGCGGGAGGGAGCTCCTACAATGAGCAGTTCTTC
CASSHLGLAGGSSYNEQFF